This is a list of T cell receptor beta chains from one sample in a study of cytomegalovirus exposure and HLA in healthy donors. Here immunoSEQ multiplex PCR was the method, and the copy in TCRdb shows in-frame clones only, minus some. The table shows approximately 180,000 clones, with 80% occurring only once. The specimen was PBMCs. Source of these receptors: a man between 25 and 39 years old in good health and CMV-seropositive. Each CDR3 is given with its conserved first and last residue. D genes are given only for firm matches. Clone size is shown for a subset of rows, as once, few, many or a class of expanded clone.

-,TRBV15,TRBJ2-3,-,TGTGCCACCAGCAGCACCTTAGAAGCCACAGATACGCAGTATTTT,CATSSTLEATDTQYF
TRBD1,TRBV28,TRBJ2-7,-,TGTGCCAGCAGTTTATGGACAGGGATGGACGAGCAGTACTTC,CASSLWTGMDEQYF
-,TRBV7-9,TRBJ2-1,-,TGTGCCAGCAGCTTAAGTTTTTTCAGGGTACCCTCCCATGAGCAGTTCTTC,CASSLSFFRVPSHEQFF
TRBD2,TRBV2,TRBJ2-2,-,TGTGCCAGCAGTCTAGGGACAGGCTTCTTAACCAGACTAGCGGGAGATGCCGGGGAGCTGTTTTTT,CASSLGTGFLTRLAGDAGELFF
-,TRBV11-2,TRBJ2-7,-,TGTGCCAGCAGCTTAGTAAGCGCGAGCTCCTACGAGCAGTACTTC,CASSLVSASSYEQYF
TRBD2,TRBV7-2,TRBJ2-4,-,TGTGCCAGCAGCTTAGCTCTAGCGGGGGGGATAGCCAAAAACATTCAGTACTTC,CASSLALAGGIAKNIQYF
-,TRBV4-1,TRBJ2-5,-,TGCGCCAGCAGCCAAGATTCAGAACAAGAGACCCAGTACTTC,CASSQDSEQETQYF
TRBD2,TRBV19,TRBJ2-5,-,TGTGCCAGTAGCCTAGCGGGAGAGGTGGACAAGTTGACCCAGTACTTC,CASSLAGEVDKLTQYF
TRBD2,TRBV7-9,TRBJ2-1,-,TGTGCCAGCAGCTTAGTCTTAATAGCGGGAGAGAACTATGAGCAGTTCTTC,CASSLVLIAGENYEQFF
-,TRBV19,TRBJ2-1,once,TGTGCCAGTAGCGGGGGCTCCTACAATGAGCAGTTCTTC,CASSGGSYNEQFF
TRBD2,TRBV27,TRBJ2-3,-,TGTGCCAGCAGTTTTGGACTAGCGGGAGGGTTTGCAGATACGCAGTATTTT,CASSFGLAGGFADTQYF
TRBD1,TRBV6-6,TRBJ1-5,-,TGTGCCAGCACTACAGGGGATAGCAATCAGCCCCAGCATTTT,CASTTGDSNQPQHF
-,TRBV29-1,TRBJ2-1,-,TGCAGCGGCGACCAGGGGGGCCCTTCCTACAATGAGCAGTTCTTC,CSGDQGGPSYNEQFF
TRBD1,TRBV10-3,TRBJ1-5,few,TGTGCCATCAGCACAGGGGGGGGCAATCAGCCCCAGCATTTT,CAISTGGGNQPQHF
TRBD2,TRBV19,TRBJ2-7,-,TGTGCCAGTAGGCCGGGGGACACCAGGACTAGCGGGAGTCGGTACGAGCAGTACTTC,CASRPGDTRTSGSRYEQYF
TRBD1,TRBV7-9,TRBJ2-7,-,TGTTCCAGCAGCTTACCCTTAGGGAGGGGACAGGGTCAGGACGAGCAGTACTTC,CSSSLPLGRGQGQDEQYF
-,TRBV10-3,TRBJ1-6,-,TGTGCCATCAGTGCTGGGTGGGGGCAGGATTCACCCCTCCACTTT,CAISAGWGQDSPLHF
-,TRBV2,TRBJ2-7,-,TGTGCCAGCAGCCTAGAGGGAGCAGTCTACGCTTACGAGCAGTACTTC,CASSLEGAVYAYEQYF
-,TRBV13,TRBJ2-7,few,TGTGCCAGCAGCTTAAGCTCGCTCTCCTACGAGCAGTACTTC,CASSLSSLSYEQYF
TRBD1,TRBV5-1,TRBJ2-7,once,TGCGCCAGCAGCCAGAAAGGGACAGGGGGCGTTTACGAGCAGTACTTC,CASSQKGTGGVYEQYF
TRBD1,TRBV27,TRBJ1-3,-,TGTGCCAGCAGAACGACAGGGGGCAACACCATATATTTT,CASRTTGGNTIYF
-,TRBV6-4,TRBJ1-1,-,TGTGCCAGCACCCAAGTGATGGGGCACACTGAAGCTTTCTTT,CASTQVMGHTEAFF
-,TRBV5-1,TRBJ2-7,-,TGCGCCAGCAGCTTGGGCTGGGGCAGTGGCTACGAGCAGTACTTC,CASSLGWGSGYEQYF
TRBD1,TRBV19,TRBJ1-5,-,TGTGCCAGTAGTATAGAGGTAGGGGGGACAGGGAAGTACTTAAACAATCAGCCCCAGCATTTT,CASSIEVGGTGKYLNNQPQHF
-,TRBV30,TRBJ2-3,-,TGTGCCTGGAGTGTTGATACAGGGTGGGCAGATACGCAGTATTTT,CAWSVDTGWADTQYF
TRBD1,TRBV7-2,TRBJ2-7,-,TGTGCCAGCAGCGACCGGGACAGACCCTACGAGCAGTACTTC,CASSDRDRPYEQYF
TRBD1,TRBV11-2,TRBJ1-1,-,TGTGCCAGCAGCTTCACGACAGGGGAAGCTTTCTTT,CASSFTTGEAFF
-,TRBV29-1,TRBJ2-1,-,TGCAGCGTTGGTTGCATGTGTGAGGAAGAGGGCAATGAGCAGTTCTTC,CSVGCMCEEEGNEQFF
-,TRBV19,TRBJ1-1,-,TGTGCCAGTAGTATATGGAGGGACGGTGGTGAAGCTTTCTTT,CASSIWRDGGEAFF
TRBD1,TRBV5-1,TRBJ2-1,-,TGCGCCAGCAGGCAAACCACGGACAGGGCCTACAATGAGCAGTTCTTC,CASRQTTDRAYNEQFF
-,TRBV27,TRBJ1-2,-,TGTGCCAGCTCCCCTCGAGGGAGGGTGTATGGCTACACCTTC,CASSPRGRVYGYTF
-,TRBV28,TRBJ2-7,-,TGTGCCAGCATGGGGGGCGGACAGGAGGCCTACGAGCAGTACTTC,CASMGGGQEAYEQYF
-,TRBV18,TRBJ1-1,-,TGTGCCAGCTCACCAGACACCCGGAATACTGAAGCTTTCTTT,CASSPDTRNTEAFF
TRBD1,TRBV5-6,TRBJ1-4,-,TGTGCCAGCAGCTTGCTCCGGGACAGGGGCCGTAATGAAAAACTGTTTTTT,CASSLLRDRGRNEKLFF
TRBD1,TRBV18,TRBJ2-7,-,TGTGCCGGCTCGCCCGCCGACAGGGACTCCTACGAGCAGTACTTC,CAGSPADRDSYEQYF
-,TRBV6-6,TRBJ1-1,-,TGTGCCAGCAGTTACTCCGGGGAAGACACTGAAGCTTTCTTT,CASSYSGEDTEAFF
-,TRBV9,TRBJ2-3,-,TGTGCCAGCAGAGCCGCGGGGGATACGCAGTATTTT,CASRAAGDTQYF
TRBD2,TRBV25-1,TRBJ2-1,once,TGTGCCAGCAGTGACAGTAGGGTACGAGCGGGAGGGCCGGGTGAGCAGTTCTTC,CASSDSRVRAGGPGEQFF
TRBD2,TRBV25-1,TRBJ2-1,-,TGTGCCAGCAGTGATCGACTAGCCTCCTACAATGAGCAGTTCTTC,CASSDRLASYNEQFF
-,TRBV19,TRBJ2-7,-,TGTGCCAGCGGGAGATACGAGCAGTACTTC,CASGRYEQYF
TRBD1,TRBV5-1,TRBJ2-2,-,TGCGCCAGCAGCTTGGATGGACAGGGGATGGCCGGGGAGCTGTTTTTT,CASSLDGQGMAGELFF
-,TRBV5-1,TRBJ2-7,-,TGCGCCAGCAGCTTGGCTGGGGAGGCCTACGAGCAGTACTTC,CASSLAGEAYEQYF
-,TRBV7-9,TRBJ1-6,-,TGTGCCAGCAGCTTAGTTCAGGGGTCTAATTCACCCCTCCACTTT,CASSLVQGSNSPLHF